This T cell receptor (beta chain) was sequenced during a study of CD8 T cells in Susac syndrome. RNA totalling roughly 0.45 to 1 ug underwent reverse transcription with random hexamers. TCRdb used MiXCR to reprocess the immunoSEQ multiplex PCR reads, holding one entry per CDR3 protein. The table records 130,000 or so distinct CDR3 sequences, roughly 94% of them present only once. The junction had 9 bases not matched to a gene; V was cut back by 5 bases and J by 3 bases. This CDR3 is 15 amino acids long. The germline V gene encodes CDR1 SQVTM and CDR2 ANQGSEA. This TCR was sampled from a human donor with Susac syndrome. The specimen was CD8+ T cells from PBMCs. The chain links TRBV29-1 to TRBJ2-2, with TRBD1 matching over 7 bases. The CDR3 DNA reads TGCAGCGTTAGAGGGGGCAGGGTGGACACCGGGGAGCTGTTTTTT. Translation: CSVRGGRVDTGELFF.